The rows below give T cell receptor beta chains drawn from one sample of a study of cytomegalovirus exposure and HLA in healthy donors. Generated by immunoSEQ multiplex PCR, the TCRdb table keeps only in-frame clones and is missing some. The repertoire holds 30,000 to 40,000 clones, with less than 75% as singletons. The sequencing sample was made of PBMCs. These TCRs come from a man in his forties or fifties in good health and CMV-seropositive. The CDR3 runs from the conserved cysteine through the conserved F or W. The D gene is left open where the match is weak. Not all rows give a size; the values are once, few, many and, for expanded clones, a class.

d_call j_call v_call clone_size cdr3_nt cdr3_aa
- TRBJ2-5 TRBV28 few TGTGCCAGCAGTTTATCGGGACTCGGGTTAAAGACCCAGTACTTC CASSLSGLGLKTQYF
TRBD1 TRBJ2-5 TRBV6-1 - TGTGCCAGCAGTATTATGCAGGGGGCTCAAGAGACCCAGTACTTC CASSIMQGAQETQYF
TRBD1 TRBJ1-1 TRBV6-5 - TGTGCCAGCAGTTACTCCCGGGACAGGGATGAAGCTTTCTTT CASSYSRDRDEAFF
- TRBJ2-7 TRBV7-2 - TGTGCCAGCAGCCCTAGGGGCTTCTACGAGCAGTACTTC CASSPRGFYEQYF
TRBD2 TRBJ2-2 TRBV5-1 - TGCGCCAGCAGCTTGAGGGTTAGCGGGGGGGCCGCGAACACCGGGGAGCTGTTTTTT CASSLRVSGGAANTGELFF
- TRBJ1-2 TRBV6-1 few TGTGCCAGCAGCGAGAATCCGGGAGGAGGCTACACCTTC CASSENPGGGYTF
TRBD1 TRBJ1-2 TRBV28 once TGTGCCAGCAGTTTGCCTTCCGGGACAGGGACCTATGGCTACACCTTC CASSLPSGTGTYGYTF
- TRBJ2-2 TRBV15 - TGTGCCACCAGCGACGGGGGAACCGGGGAGCTGTTTTTT CATSDGGTGELFF
- TRBJ2-1 TRBV5-1 - TGCGCCAGCAGCTTCTCCGCGGATTACAATGAGCAGTTCTTC CASSFSADYNEQFF
- TRBJ2-6 TRBV28 few TGTGCCAGCAGTTGGGGCGACAACTCTGGGGCCAACGTCCTGACTTTC CASSWGDNSGANVLTF
TRBD2 TRBJ2-1 TRBV5-1 few TGCGCCAGCAGCCATAGCGGGGGCCAGTACAATGAGCAGTTCTTC CASSHSGGQYNEQFF
TRBD1 TRBJ2-5 TRBV6-5 - TGTGCCAGCAGGCAAACAGGGGGCAGAAAGACCCAGTACTTC CASRQTGGRKTQYF